This TCR beta chain originates from a study of human T cells and chemical hapten exposure. The V and J ends lost 5 bases and 0 bases respectively, with 8 bases between them. The germline V gene encodes CDR1 SGHAT and CDR2 FQNNGV. The CDR3 sequence is 14 residues long. This clonotype was picked up many times. Its antigen is currently unknown. Overall study findings and caveats: Those TCRs sitting above 1 in 1000 frequency stayed the same with DPC sensitization.

Documented time point: healthy volunteer bleed at 2 weeks. Sequencing started from total RNA isolated from unfractionated whole blood. The library tagged individual cDNA molecules with unique molecular identifiers. TCRdb used MiXCR to reprocess the RACE reads, holding one entry per CDR3 protein. This sample carries about 46,000 distinct CDR3 sequences, approximately 4.7% of them seen once, and the ten largest clones take 1.5% to 2%. J is TRBJ1-3 and V is TRBV11-2; no reliable D call. Sequenced material: whole blood. This TCR was sampled from a female donor in good health. Some clones in this sample may be carry-over from other donors' samples. Here the CDR3 DNA reads TGTGCCAGCAGCGAAGGCAACTCTGGAAACACCATATATTTT. It encodes CASSEGNSGNTIYF.